A single sample is the source of the 26 T cell receptor beta chains below, sequenced in a study of radiation and T cells in renal cell carcinoma. Time point given: blood 4 weeks post-SBRT, at nephrectomy. Specified treatment: 15 Gy SBRT to primary tumor, nephrectomy 4 weeks later. TCRdb keeps only in-frame clones here, not all; method: immunoSEQ multiplex PCR. The sample shows about 90,000 clones, approximately 80% of them seen only once. The sequencing used blood, collected from a patient whose treatment included radiotherapy and nephrectomy. These receptors were collected from a man aged 45 to 65 with renal cell carcinoma.

The chain joins TRBV5-4 to TRBJ2-3; D is unclear. Germline CDR1 reads SGHNT; CDR2 reads YYREEE (reference sequence). This CDR3 has 14 residues. Trimming removed 0 bases at V and 5 bases at J, with 10 bases between. The CDR3 region is CASSLGYPVDTQYF. CDR3 sequence (DNA): TGTGCCAGCAGCTTGGGTTACCCGGTAGATACGCAGTATTTT.

The chain uses TRBV25-1 and TRBJ1-1; perhaps TRBD1 as D (5 bases). Trimming pared 2 bases from V and 2 bases from J, leaving 12 bases between. CDR3 length equals 15 residues. Germline loops: CDR1 MGHDK, CDR2 SYGVNS. In DNA form, the CDR3 reads TGTGCCAGCAGTGAACCCGAAAGGGGAAACACTGAAGCTTTCTTT. It specifies CASSEPERGNTEAFF.

The chain links TRBV9 to TRBJ1-1; no clear D. The CDR3 loop spans 13 amino acids. CDR1 SGDLS and CDR2 YYNGEE come from the germline V gene. The V end lost 3 bases, the J end lost 1 base, and 7 bases lay between the germline ends. The CDR3 DNA is TGTGCCAGCAGCGGGATCGGGAACACTGAAGCTTTCTTT. Translated, it gives CASSGIGNTEAFF.

V usage is TRBV9 and J usage is TRBJ2-2; no definite D call. This CDR3 contains 15 residues. CDR1 and CDR2 (germline): SGDLS, YYNGEE. The V gene lost 0 bases and the J gene lost 2 bases, with 8 bases spanning the gap. The CDR3 reads CASSVGPKNTGELFF. CDR3 bases: TGTGCCAGCAGCGTAGGGCCAAAAAACACCGGGGAGCTGTTTTTT. Supplemented by reference TRBV9 and TRBJ2-2, the full variable domain reads DSGVTQTPKHLITATGQRVTLRCSPRSGDLSVYWYQQSLDQGLQFLIQYYNGEERAKGNILERFSAQQFPDLHSELNLSSLELGDSALYFCASSVGPKNTGELFFGEGSRLTVL.

This clone came up once. This sequence joins TRBV9 and TRBJ2-2; TRBD1 is a possible D gene (5 bases). This CDR3 spans 15 amino acids. Between the trimmed V and J ends, which lost 2 bases and 5 bases, there was a span of 13 bases. Germline CDR1 SGDLS, CDR2 YYNGEE. Here the CDR3 reads CASSVGPTPTGELFF. CDR3 nucleotide sequence: TGTGCCAGCAGCGTGGGGCCGACCCCAACCGGGGAGCTGTTTTTT.

The rearrangement joins TRBV27 to TRBJ1-5; possibly TRBD1 for D (5 bases). V was trimmed by 4 bases and J by 9 bases, leaving 13 bases between them. Germline loops: CDR1 MNHEY, CDR2 SMNVEV (reference sequence). The CDR3 has 13 amino acids. CDR3: CASSSRGLRPQHF. CDR3 nucleotide sequence: TGTGCCAGCAGTTCCCGGGGCCTCCGGCCCCAGCATTTT.

The gene calls are TRBV18 and TRBJ1-5, with D tentatively TRBD1 (5 bases). The V gene's germline CDR1 is KGHSH and CDR2 LQKENI. Trimming shortened V by 3 bases and J by 0 bases, and 9 bases separated the two germline ends. This CDR3 contains 15 residues. CDR3 region: CASSPTVDSNQPQHF. The CDR3 bases are TGTGCCAGCTCACCGACAGTAGATAGCAATCAGCCCCAGCATTTT.

This chain links TRBV30 with TRBJ2-3; D unresolved. CDR1 GTSNPN and CDR2 SVGIG come from the germline V gene (reference sequence). This CDR3 has 12 residues. The V end lost 0 bases, the J end lost 2 bases, and 3 bases lay between the germline ends. CDR3 amino acids: CAWSVPTDTQYF. The CDR3, as DNA: TGTGCCTGGAGTGTACCCACAGATACGCAGTATTTT.

The V and J genes are TRBV9 and TRBJ2-2; 11 positions agree with TRBD2. This CDR3 region has 15 residues. V shed 5 bases and J 10 bases; nucleotides not matched to a gene: 10. Germline assignment: CDR1 SGDLS and CDR2 YYNGEE. CDR3 DNA: TGTGCCAGCAGTGGTAGCGGGGGGGCCTTCCAGGAGCTGTTTTTT. This sequence encodes CASSGSGGAFQELFF.

The chain links TRBV6-1 to TRBJ1-2; D gene uncertain. CDR3 length: 14 amino acids. The germline gives CDR1 MNHNS, CDR2 SASEGT. Trimming stripped 0 bases from V and 7 bases from J, with 12 bases between. This CDR3 is CASSEALLEGGYTF. The CDR3, as DNA: TGTGCCAGCAGTGAAGCGCTTCTTGAGGGTGGCTACACCTTC.

The sample holds one count of this clone. The chain carries TRBV6-6 and TRBJ2-3, with 8 bases aligning to TRBD1. Germline assignment: CDR1 MNHNY and CDR2 SVGAGI (reference sequence). The CDR3 is 14 amino acids. The junction had 8 bases not matched to a gene; V was cut back by 7 bases and J by 5 bases. For the CDR3, the DNA is TGTGCCAGCAAGATGACAGGGGAGGTAGATACGCAGTATTTT. Its translation is CASKMTGEVDTQYF.

This rearrangement joins TRBV29-1 to TRBJ2-5; D is unresolved. V was trimmed by 4 bases and J by 2 bases, leaving 5 bases between them. The V gene's germline CDR1 is SQVTM and CDR2 ANQGSEA. The CDR3 length is 11 residues. The CDR3 nucleotides read TGCAGCGTTGCAGATCAAGAGACCCAGTACTTC. Translated, it gives CSVADQETQYF.

This chain joins TRBV19 and TRBJ2-1; 8 positions agree with TRBD2. Germline CDR1 and CDR2: LNHDA and SQIVND (reference sequence). The ends lost 7 bases at V and 1 base at J; junction bases unmatched: 6. The CDR3 runs 15 residues. For the CDR3, the DNA is TGTGCCAGTACCCTCAGCGGGAGTTCCTACAATGAGCAGTTCTTC. Translated, it gives CASTLSGSSYNEQFF.

V gene TRBV1 combines with J gene TRBJ2-1; the DNA was not used to check the table's D call, TRBD1. TRBV1 constitutes a pseudogene. This CDR3 region has 13 residues. The CDR3 region is CTSSPTGRREQFF. CDR3 nucleotide sequence: TGCACCAGCAGCCCGACAGGCCGCCGTGAGCAGTTCTTC.

This rearrangement joins TRBV11-3 to TRBJ1-1; D is ambiguous. From germline, CDR1 is SGHNT and CDR2 YENEEA. The CDR3 covers 13 residues. Trimming removed 3 bases from V and 2 bases from J, with 7 bases in between. The CDR3 loop is CASSFNENTEAFF. Written as DNA, the CDR3 is TGTGCCAGCAGCTTTAATGAAAACACTGAAGCTTTCTTT.

V usage is TRBV5-4 and J usage is TRBJ2-7, with D tentatively TRBD1 (5 bases). V was pared by 1 base and J by 6 bases, with 14 bases between. The CDR3 sequence is 14 residues long. Germline V gene lookup returns CDR1 SGHNT and CDR2 YYREEE (reference sequence). The CDR3 nucleotides read TGTGCCAGCAGCTTGAATGCAGGGCCTTCCGAGCAGTACTTC. This gives the protein CASSLNAGPSEQYF.

The chain joins TRBV19 to TRBJ1-1; D remains ambiguous. With 9 bases removed from V and 2 bases from J, the gap between germline ends came to 10 bases. This CDR3 contains 12 residues. The germline V gene has CDR1 LNHDA and CDR2 SQIVND (reference sequence). CDR3 amino acids: CASPEPNTEAFF. CDR3 nucleotide sequence: TGTGCCAGCCCCGAACCCAACACTGAAGCTTTCTTT. The full variable domain, its missing parts supplied by reference TRBV19 and TRBJ1-1, is DGGITQSPKYLFRKEGQNVTLSCEQNLNHDAMYWYRQDPGQGLRLIYYSQIVNDFQKGDIAEGYSVSREKKESFPLTVTSAQKNPTAFYLCASPEPNTEAFFGQGTRLTVV.

This clone was seen a single time. This chain joins TRBV29-1 and TRBJ1-2; a weak D match, TRBD1 (6 bases). V was clipped by 4 bases and J by 8 bases, with 14 bases between them. The CDR3 has 12 residues. In germline, CDR1 is SQVTM, CDR2 ANQGSEA. CDR3 nucleotide sequence: TGCAGCGTTGTGGGTGGGGGCGAGGGCTACACCTTC. As protein: CSVVGGGEGYTF.

This clone has a single count. V gene TRBV6-5 combines with J gene TRBJ2-2, with 10 positions matching TRBD1. This CDR3 region has 15 residues. Germline V gene sequence: CDR1 MNHEY, CDR2 SVGAGI. Trimming removed 2 bases from V and 6 bases from J; junction bases left unmatched: 3. The DNA for the CDR3 is TGTGCCAGCAGTTACGTTGGGACAGGGGCCGGGGAGCTGTTTTTT. It is translated as CASSYVGTGAGELFF.

The chain uses TRBV7-9 and TRBJ2-7; D is unclear. Trimming pared 5 bases from V and 1 base from J, leaving 6 bases between. The CDR3 has 12 residues. CDR1 SEHNR and CDR2 FQNEAQ come from the germline V gene (reference sequence). The CDR3 nucleotides are TGTGCCAGCAGCCCAGGTTCCTACGAGCAGTACTTC. This translates into CASSPGSYEQYF.

The chain carries TRBV9 and TRBJ2-5; 7 positions agree with TRBD1. V shed 2 bases and J 1 base; nucleotides not matched to a gene: 5. The germline V gene encodes CDR1 SGDLS and CDR2 YYNGEE. The CDR3 loop spans 15 amino acids. In nucleotides, the CDR3 is TGTGCCAGCAGCGTCGGCGGACAGGCCCAAGAGACCCAGTACTTC. Protein product: CASSVGGQAQETQYF.

The V call is TRBV6-6, the J call TRBJ2-5; D is uncertain. This CDR3 has 15 amino acids. Germline CDR1 MNHNY, CDR2 SVGAGI (reference sequence). With 6 bases removed from V and 2 bases from J, the gap between germline ends came to 16 bases. The CDR3 spells CASSPISGRQETQYF. In DNA form, the CDR3 reads TGTGCCAGCAGCCCCATTTCCGGCCGGCAAGAGACCCAGTACTTC.

This CDR3 reads CASSADRGGYGYTF. CDR3 DNA: TGTGCCAGCAGCGCCGACAGGGGAGGCTATGGCTACACCTTC. The genes are TRBV7-2 and TRBJ1-2; 8 bases map to TRBD1. V shed 5 bases, J shed 4 bases, and the junction held 6 bases outside the gene matches. The CDR3 consists of 14 residues. Germline CDR1 SGHTA, CDR2 FQGNSA.

The chain carries TRBV4-1 and TRBJ2-3; tentatively, D is TRBD2 (5 bases). CDR3 length: 12 residues. V shed 3 bases and J shed 5 bases, with 6 bases lying between them. The germline gives CDR1 MGHRA, CDR2 YSYEKL. CDR3 in DNA: TGCGCCAGCAGCCATGAGGGAGATACGCAGTATTTT. Residues: CASSHEGDTQYF.

The rearrangement uses TRBV7-9 and TRBJ2-1; TRBD2 matches 8 bases. CDR1 is SEHNR and CDR2 is FQNEAQ in the germline V gene (reference sequence). The CDR3 is made up of 15 amino acids. With 5 bases clipped from V and 1 base from J, the junction kept 4 bases outside the gene matches. CDR3 in amino acids: CASSPPGGSYNEQFF. CDR3 sequence (DNA): TGTGCCAGCAGCCCTCCGGGGGGGTCCTACAATGAGCAGTTCTTC.

J is TRBJ1-2 and V is TRBV6-5; weak D call: TRBD1 (6 bases). Looked up from germline, CDR1 is MNHEY and CDR2 is SVGAGI. The CDR3 covers 16 residues. V dropped 4 bases and J dropped 7 bases, with 22 bases sitting between them. In DNA, the CDR3 is TGTGCCAGCAGTTTAAATGGACAGCCGCTTGCCCTTGGCTACACCTTC. Amino acids: CASSLNGQPLALGYTF.